The 14 T cell receptor beta chains below were found in one sample sequenced in a study of beta chain features in type 1 diabetes. TCRB transcripts that were expressed got sequenced, as all of the isolated RNA had been reverse transcribed. Only in-frame clones appear in the TCRdb table, and some are missing; sequencing was by immunoSEQ multiplex PCR. The sample holds about 47,000 clones, around 40% seen once. These receptors have no identified antigens. General study points: Type 1 diabetes patients had TCRB CDR3s that were shorter (moderately but significantly so) in all four CD4+ subsets.

The sequencing input was stem cell memory CD4+ T cells from blood. The receptors were sampled from a young man with type 1 diabetes.

V usage is TRBV5-1 and J usage is TRBJ1-2; 10 bases fit TRBD1. The trim removed 4 bases at V and 8 bases at J, leaving 8 bases unmatched. CDR3 length: 14 amino acids. Germline V gene lookup returns CDR1 SGHRS and CDR2 YFSETQ. The CDR3 loop reads CASSITGTGAGYTF. CDR3 in DNA: TGCGCCAGCAGCATAACCGGGACAGGGGCCGGCTACACCTTC.

This clone was seen a handful of times. The rearrangement joins TRBV5-6 to TRBJ2-5, with D maybe TRBD2 (6 bases). Germline lookup yields CDR1 SGHDT and CDR2 YYEEEE. The CDR3 sequence is 14 residues long. V shed 3 bases and J shed 7 bases, with 16 bases lying between them. CDR3 bases: TGTGCCAGCAGCTCCGTTTTGGGAGGAGGGACCCAGTACTTC. Protein: CASSSVLGGGTQYF.

This clone is a singleton in its sample. V usage is TRBV28 and J usage is TRBJ2-5; 8 bases match TRBD1. The last part of the DNA fits TRBJ2-7 better; the J call may be wrong. Per the germline V gene, CDR1 is MDHEN and CDR2 is SYDVKM. This CDR3 has 13 amino acids. For the CDR3, the DNA is TGTGCCAGTGGGGGACAGGCTTCCTACGAGCAGTACTTC. The encoded protein is CASGGQASYEQYF.

This clone appeared a single time. The genes are TRBV16 and TRBJ1-2; the D is unclear. Trimming cost V 2 bases and J 4 bases, with 8 bases left between them. The CDR3 covers 13 residues. Germline V CDR1 and CDR2: KGHSY, FQNENV. The CDR3 region has the DNA TGTGCCAGCAGCCAACAGATTATCTATGGCTACACCTTC. It is translated as CASSQQIIYGYTF.

The chain recombines TRBV7-2 with TRBJ1-5; D not certain. Germline CDR1 is SGHTA and CDR2 is FQGNSA. V lost 9 bases to trimming and J lost 4 bases, with 13 bases between them. This CDR3 is built from 13 residues. This chain's CDR3 is CASREGRNQPQHF. The CDR3 coding sequence is TGTGCCAGTCGAGAGGGTAGAAATCAGCCCCAGCATTTT.

This clone was found a few times. This sequence joins TRBV11-2 and TRBJ2-5; D possibly uses TRBD1 or TRBD2 (5 bases each). The DNA end is more similar to TRBJ2-7, so the J call may be wrong. CDR3 length: 14 residues. Germline assignment: CDR1 SGHAT and CDR2 FQNNGV. The CDR3 bases are TGTGCCAGCAGCCGTGCTGGGGGCTCCTACGAGCAGTACTTC. Translating gives CASSRAGGSYEQYF.

V usage is TRBV7-2 and J usage is TRBJ2-7, with D possibly TRBD1 on 5 matching bases. Germline V gene lookup returns CDR1 SGHTA and CDR2 FQGNSA. CDR3 length: 13 amino acids. The germline V and J ends were trimmed by 6 bases and 1 base, with 10 bases remaining between them. The CDR3 here is CASSFQGSYEQYF. As DNA, the CDR3 is TGTGCCAGCAGTTTCCAGGGTTCCTACGAGCAGTACTTC.

V gene TRBV7-2 combines with J gene TRBJ1-2; the D gene is possibly TRBD1 (5 bases). The germline V gene has CDR1 SGHTA and CDR2 FQGNSA. The CDR3 runs 13 residues. Between the trimmed V and J ends, which lost 3 bases and 0 bases, there was a span of 5 bases. The CDR3 protein is CASSLGPNYGYTF. Written as DNA, the CDR3 is TGTGCCAGCAGCTTGGGGCCTAACTATGGCTACACCTTC. Based on the CDR3 plus reference TRBV7-2 and TRBJ1-2, the full variable domain is GAGVSQSPSNKVTEKGKDVELRCDPISGHTALYWYRQSLGQGLEFLIYFQGNSAPDKSGLPSDRFSAERTGGSVSTLTIQRTQQEDSAVYLCASSLGPNYGYTFGSGTRLTVV.

As for this clone: Germline is not matched at one junction end, which may reflect a read error. The rearrangement joins TRBV7-8 to TRBJ2-7, with 9 bases aligning to TRBD2. The germline V gene has CDR1 SGHVS and CDR2 FQNEAQ. The CDR3 has 18 residues. CDR3 loop: CASSLGPRGSGSSSEQYF. The CDR3 bases are TGTGCCAGCAGCTTAGGGCCCCGAGGTAGCGGGAGCTCCTCCGAGCAGTACTTC.

CDR3 region: CASSFGLQETQYF. As DNA, the CDR3 is TGTGCCAGCAGCTTCGGACTTCAAGAGACCCAGTACTTC. J is TRBJ2-5 and V is TRBV11-1; maybe TRBD2 (5 bases). The V and J ends lost 3 bases and 2 bases respectively, with 7 bases between them. The CDR3 has 13 amino acids. Germline-derived CDR1 and CDR2 are SGHAT and FQDESV (reference sequence).

This clone was counted between two and nine times. The chain is built from TRBV15 and TRBJ2-4, with D maybe TRBD1 (5 bases). This CDR3 contains 17 residues. V lost 0 bases and J lost 0, with 12 bases in between. CDR1 LNHNV and CDR2 YYDKDF come from the germline V gene (reference sequence). CDR3 in DNA: TGTGCCACCAGCAGAGAGGGGCTCCCAAAAGCCAAAAACATTCAGTACTTC. Protein sequence: CATSREGLPKAKNIQYF. Based on the CDR3 plus reference TRBV15 and TRBJ2-4, the full variable domain is DAMVIQNPRYQVTQFGKPVTLSCSQTLNHNVMYWYQQKSSQAPKLLFHYYDKDFNNEADTPDNFQSRRPNTSFCFLDIRSPGLGDTAMYLCATSREGLPKAKNIQYFGAGTRLSVL.

The chain joins TRBV6-1 to TRBJ2-3; D gene ambiguous. Germline assignment: CDR1 MNHNS and CDR2 SASEGT. With 4 bases removed from V and 0 bases from J, the gap between germline ends came to 8 bases. The CDR3 consists of 14 residues. The CDR3 bases are TGTGCCAGCAGTGTAACACACAGCACAGATACGCAGTATTTT. Protein: CASSVTHSTDTQYF.

This chain joins TRBV9 and TRBJ2-5, with 8 nucleotides matching TRBD2. The CDR3 extends over 15 amino acids. Germline loops: CDR1 SGDLS, CDR2 YYNGEE. V lost 0 bases, J lost 1 base, and 2 bases stayed unmatched. The CDR3 DNA reads TGTGCCAGCAGCGTAGCAGCGGGAGTCCAAGAGACCCAGTACTTC. It specifies CASSVAAGVQETQYF.

The sample holds a few counts of this clone. The V gene is TRBV7-9, the J gene TRBJ1-2; the D gene is possibly TRBD1 (6 bases). V was shortened by 5 bases and J by 4 bases, with 20 bases between the two germline ends. This CDR3 region has 16 residues. Germline CDR1 is SEHNR and CDR2 is FQNEAQ (reference sequence). The CDR3 coding sequence is TGTGCCAGCAGCCAATCTGGACAGCAATTATTCTATGGCTACACCTTC. It is translated as CASSQSGQQLFYGYTF.